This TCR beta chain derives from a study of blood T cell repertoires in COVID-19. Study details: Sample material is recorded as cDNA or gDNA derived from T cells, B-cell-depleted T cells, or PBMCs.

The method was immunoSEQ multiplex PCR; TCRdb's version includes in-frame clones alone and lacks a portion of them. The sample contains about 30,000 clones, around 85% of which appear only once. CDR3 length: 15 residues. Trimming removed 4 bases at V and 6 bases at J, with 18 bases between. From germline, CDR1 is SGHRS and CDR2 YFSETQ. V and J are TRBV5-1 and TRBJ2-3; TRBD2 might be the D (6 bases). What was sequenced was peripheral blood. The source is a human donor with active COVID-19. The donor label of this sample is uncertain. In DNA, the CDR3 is TGCGCCAGCAGCCCATCGGGACTCCAAATTGATACGCAGTATTTT. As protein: CASSPSGLQIDTQYF. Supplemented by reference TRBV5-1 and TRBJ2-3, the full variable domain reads KAGVTQTPRYLIKTRGQQVTLSCSPISGHRSVSWYQQTPGQGLQFLFEYFSETQRNKGNFPGRFSGRQFSNSRSEMNVSTLELGDSALYLCASSPSGLQIDTQYFGPGTRLTVL.